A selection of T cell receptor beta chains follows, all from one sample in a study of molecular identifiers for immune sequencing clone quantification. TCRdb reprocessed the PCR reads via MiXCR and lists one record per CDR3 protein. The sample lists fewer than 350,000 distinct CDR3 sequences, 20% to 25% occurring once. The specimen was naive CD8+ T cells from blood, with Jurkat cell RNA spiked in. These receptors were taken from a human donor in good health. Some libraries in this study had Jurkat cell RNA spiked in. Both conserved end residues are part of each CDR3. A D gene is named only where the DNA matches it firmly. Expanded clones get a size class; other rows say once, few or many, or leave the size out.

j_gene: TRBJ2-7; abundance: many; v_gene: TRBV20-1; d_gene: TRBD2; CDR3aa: CSATGTSGSYEQYF; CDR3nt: TGCAGTGCTACCGGGACTAGCGGCTCCTACGAGCAGTACTTC
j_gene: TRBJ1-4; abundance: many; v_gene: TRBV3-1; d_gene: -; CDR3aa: CASSNRQNLAEKLFF; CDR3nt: TGTGCCAGCAGCAATCGACAGAACCTCGCTGAAAAACTGTTTTTT
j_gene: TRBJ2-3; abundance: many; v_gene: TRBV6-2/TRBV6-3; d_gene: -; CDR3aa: CASSYNGGDTQYF; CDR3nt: TGTGCCAGCAGTTACAACGGGGGAGATACGCAGTATTTT
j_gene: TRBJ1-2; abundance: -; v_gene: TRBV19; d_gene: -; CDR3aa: CASSIGSRTVYGYTF; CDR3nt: TGTGCCAGTAGTATAGGTTCTAGGACAGTCTATGGCTACACCTTC
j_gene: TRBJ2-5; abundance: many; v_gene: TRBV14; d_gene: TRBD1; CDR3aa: CASTTGTGQETQYF; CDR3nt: TGTGCCAGCACGACCGGGACAGGACAAGAGACCCAGTACTTC
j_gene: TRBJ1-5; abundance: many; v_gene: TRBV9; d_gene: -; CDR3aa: CASSVESGPGQPQHF; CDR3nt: TGTGCCAGCAGCGTAGAGTCAGGGCCAGGGCAGCCCCAGCATTTT
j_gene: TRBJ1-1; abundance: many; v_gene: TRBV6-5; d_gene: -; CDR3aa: CASSYPIRGLGQAVEAFF; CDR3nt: TGTGCCAGCAGTTACCCGATTCGCGGGTTGGGGCAGGCGGTTGAAGCTTTCTTT
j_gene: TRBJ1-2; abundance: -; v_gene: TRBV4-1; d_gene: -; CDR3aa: CASSQLGLSYGYTF; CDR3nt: TGCGCCAGCAGCCAGCTCGGACTGTCCTATGGCTACACCTTC
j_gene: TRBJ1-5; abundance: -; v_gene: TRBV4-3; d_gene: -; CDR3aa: CASSQDMGGEQPQHF; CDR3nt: TGCGCCAGCAGCCAAGATATGGGGGGTGAGCAGCCCCAGCATTTT
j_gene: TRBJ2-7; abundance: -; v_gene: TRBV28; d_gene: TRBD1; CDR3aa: CASSSRQGHGYEQYF; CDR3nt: TGTGCCAGCAGTTCCCGACAGGGTCACGGCTACGAGCAGTACTTC
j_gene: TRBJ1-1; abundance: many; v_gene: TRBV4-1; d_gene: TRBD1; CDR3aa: CASSGRQGSTEAFF; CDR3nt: TGCGCCAGCAGCGGTCGACAGGGGAGCACTGAAGCTTTCTTT
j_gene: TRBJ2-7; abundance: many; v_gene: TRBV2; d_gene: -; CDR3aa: CASSEFEQYF; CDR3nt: TGTGCCAGCAGTGAGTTCGAGCAGTACTTC
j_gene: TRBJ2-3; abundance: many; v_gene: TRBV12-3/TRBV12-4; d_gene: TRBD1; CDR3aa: CASSLTGGGDTQYF; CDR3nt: TGTGCCAGCAGCTTAACAGGGGGCGGCGATACGCAGTATTTT
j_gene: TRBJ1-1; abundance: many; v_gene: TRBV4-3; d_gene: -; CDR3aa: CASSQARVPSWEAFF; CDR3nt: TGCGCCAGCAGCCAAGCCAGGGTCCCCTCCTGGGAAGCTTTCTTT
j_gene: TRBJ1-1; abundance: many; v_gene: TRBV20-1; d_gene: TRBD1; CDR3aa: CSARDRGSGTEAFF; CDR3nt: TGCAGTGCTCGGGACAGGGGGTCCGGTACTGAAGCTTTCTTT
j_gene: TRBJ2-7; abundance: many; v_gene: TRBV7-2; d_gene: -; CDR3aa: CASSLVSVGEQYF; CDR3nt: TGTGCCAGCAGCTTAGTGTCAGTTGGTGAGCAGTACTTC
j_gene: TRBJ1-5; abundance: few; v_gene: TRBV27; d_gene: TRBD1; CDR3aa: CASKTGGISNQPQHF; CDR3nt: TGTGCCAGCAAAACAGGGGGCATAAGCAATCAGCCCCAGCATTTT
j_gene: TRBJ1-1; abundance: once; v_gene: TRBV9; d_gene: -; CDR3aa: CASSMGGGTEAFF; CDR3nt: TGTGCCAGCAGCATGGGGGGAGGAACTGAAGCTTTCTTT
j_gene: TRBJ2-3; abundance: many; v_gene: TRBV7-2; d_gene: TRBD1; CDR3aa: CASSLVLRGGPSDTQYF; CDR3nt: TGTGCCAGCAGCTTAGTCCTCCGAGGGGGCCCGTCAGATACGCAGTATTTT
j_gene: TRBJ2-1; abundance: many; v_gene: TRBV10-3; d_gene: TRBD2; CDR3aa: CAISEREGNEQFF; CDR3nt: TGTGCCATCAGTGAGCGGGAGGGAAATGAGCAGTTCTTC
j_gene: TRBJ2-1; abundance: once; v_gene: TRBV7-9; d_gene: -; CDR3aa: CASSLESNEQFF; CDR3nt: TGTGCCAGCAGCTTAGAGAGTAATGAGCAGTTCTTC
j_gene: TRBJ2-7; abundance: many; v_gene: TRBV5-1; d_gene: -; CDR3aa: CASSLGTLSDQYF; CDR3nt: TGCGCCAGCAGCCTAGGGACTCTTTCTGACCAGTACTTC
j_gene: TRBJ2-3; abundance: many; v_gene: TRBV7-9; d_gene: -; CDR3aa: CASTFVGHGTDTQYF; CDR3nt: TGTGCCAGCACCTTCGTGGGGCATGGCACAGATACGCAGTATTTT
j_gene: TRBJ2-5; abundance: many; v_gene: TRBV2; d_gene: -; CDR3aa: CASSSGPNQETQYF; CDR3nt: TGTGCCAGCAGTAGCGGGCCAAACCAAGAGACCCAGTACTTC
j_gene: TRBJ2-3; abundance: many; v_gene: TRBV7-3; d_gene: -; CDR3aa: CASSLNGRSSTDTQYF; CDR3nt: TGTGCCAGCAGCTTAAACGGTCGGAGTAGCACAGATACGCAGTATTTT
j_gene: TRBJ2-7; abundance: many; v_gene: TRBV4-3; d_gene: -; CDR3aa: CASSQDRLGSYEQYF; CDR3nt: TGCGCCAGCAGCCAAGACCGTTTGGGTAGCTACGAGCAGTACTTC
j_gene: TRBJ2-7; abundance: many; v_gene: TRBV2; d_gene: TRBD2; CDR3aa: CASIPGTSVYEQYF; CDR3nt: TGTGCCAGCATTCCCGGGACTAGCGTTTACGAGCAGTACTTC
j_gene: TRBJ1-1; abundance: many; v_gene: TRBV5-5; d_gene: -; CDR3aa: CASSLGPGMNTEAFF; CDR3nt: TGTGCCAGCAGCTTGGGTCCAGGGATGAACACTGAAGCTTTCTTT
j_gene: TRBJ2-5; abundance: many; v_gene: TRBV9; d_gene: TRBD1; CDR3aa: CASSNLEQGGSETQYF; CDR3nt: TGTGCCAGCAGCAATTTGGAACAGGGGGGTTCGGAGACCCAGTACTTC
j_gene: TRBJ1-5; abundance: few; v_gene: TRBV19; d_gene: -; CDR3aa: CASSMGREGIGNQPQHF; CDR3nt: TGTGCCAGTAGTATGGGAAGGGAGGGAATCGGCAATCAGCCCCAGCATTTT
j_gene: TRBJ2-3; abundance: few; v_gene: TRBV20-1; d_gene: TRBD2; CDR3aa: CSATSGASTDTQYF; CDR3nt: TGCAGTGCTACTAGCGGGGCTAGCACAGATACGCAGTATTTT
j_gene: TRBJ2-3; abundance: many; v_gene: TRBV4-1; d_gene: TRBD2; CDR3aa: CASSPGGLAGSYTDTQYF; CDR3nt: TGCGCCAGCAGCCCCGGGGGACTAGCGGGGAGCTACACAGATACGCAGTATTTT
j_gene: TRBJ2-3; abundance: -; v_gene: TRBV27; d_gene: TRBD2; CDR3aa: CASSLLVLAGGVDTQYF; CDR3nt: TGTGCCAGCAGTTTATTGGTTCTAGCGGGAGGGGTAGATACGCAGTATTTT
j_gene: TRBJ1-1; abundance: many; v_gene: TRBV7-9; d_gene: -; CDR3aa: CASSLVGGGQTEAFF; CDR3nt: TGTGCCAGCAGTCTAGTAGGAGGGGGGCAGACTGAAGCTTTCTTT
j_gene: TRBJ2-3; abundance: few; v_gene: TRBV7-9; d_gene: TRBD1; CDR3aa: CASSPNFGTASTDTQYF; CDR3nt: TGTGCCAGCAGTCCAAACTTCGGGACAGCAAGCACAGATACGCAGTATTTT
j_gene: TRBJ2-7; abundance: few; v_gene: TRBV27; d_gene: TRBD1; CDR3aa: CASSARQGLVDEQYF; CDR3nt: TGTGCCAGCAGTGCCAGACAGGGGCTCGTCGACGAGCAGTACTTC
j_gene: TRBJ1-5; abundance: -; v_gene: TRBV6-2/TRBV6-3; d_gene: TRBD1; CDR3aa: CASSYPGIARGQENQPQHF; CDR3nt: TGTGCCAGCAGTTACCCGGGAATCGCCCGGGGACAGGAAAATCAGCCCCAGCATTTT
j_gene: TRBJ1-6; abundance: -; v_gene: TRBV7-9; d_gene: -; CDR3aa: CASSRDQGDSPLHF; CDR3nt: TGTGCCAGCAGTCGGGACCAAGGGGATTCACCCCTCCACTTT
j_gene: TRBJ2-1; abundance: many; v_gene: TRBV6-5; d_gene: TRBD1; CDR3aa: CASNPTGGNNNEQFF; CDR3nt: TGTGCCAGCAACCCGACAGGGGGCAACAACAATGAGCAGTTCTTC
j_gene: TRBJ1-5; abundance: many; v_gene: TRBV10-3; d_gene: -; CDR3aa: CAISEGPGHLNQPQHF; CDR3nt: TGTGCCATCAGTGAGGGCCCGGGACATTTAAATCAGCCCCAGCATTTT
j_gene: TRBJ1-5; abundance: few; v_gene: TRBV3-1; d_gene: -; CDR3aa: CASSQGRLMGNQPQHF; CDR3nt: TGTGCCAGCAGCCAAGGGAGGCTCATGGGCAATCAGCCCCAGCATTTT
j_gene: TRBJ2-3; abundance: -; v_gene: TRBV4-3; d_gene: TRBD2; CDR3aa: CASSQHGLAGTDTQYF; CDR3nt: TGCGCCAGCAGCCAACACGGACTAGCGGGGACAGATACGCAGTATTTT
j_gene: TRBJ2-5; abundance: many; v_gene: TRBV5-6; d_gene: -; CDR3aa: CASSLDRQETQYF; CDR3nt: TGTGCCAGCAGCTTGGACCGACAAGAGACCCAGTACTTC
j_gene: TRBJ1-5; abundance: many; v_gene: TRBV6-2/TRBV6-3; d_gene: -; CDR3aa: CASMGESGIQPQHF; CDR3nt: TGTGCCAGCATGGGAGAAAGTGGTATTCAGCCCCAGCATTTT
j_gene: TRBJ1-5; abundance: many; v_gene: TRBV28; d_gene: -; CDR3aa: CASSPTGSNQPQHF; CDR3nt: TGTGCCAGCAGTCCTACAGGGAGCAATCAGCCCCAGCATTTT
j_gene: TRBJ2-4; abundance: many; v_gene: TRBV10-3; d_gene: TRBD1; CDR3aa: CAISDGTAPYF; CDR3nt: TGTGCCATCAGTGACGGGACAGCCCCGTACTTC
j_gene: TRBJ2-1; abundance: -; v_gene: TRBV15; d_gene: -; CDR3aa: CATSSLLLNEQFF; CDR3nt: TGTGCCACCAGCAGCCTACTATTAAATGAGCAGTTCTTC
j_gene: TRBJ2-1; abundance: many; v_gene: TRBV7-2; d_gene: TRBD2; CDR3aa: CATKTSGAYNEQFF; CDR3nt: TGTGCCACGAAAACTAGCGGGGCCTACAATGAGCAGTTCTTC
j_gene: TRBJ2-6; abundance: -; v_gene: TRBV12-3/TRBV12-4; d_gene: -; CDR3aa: CANTGGPPSGANVLTF; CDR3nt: TGTGCCAACACCGGGGGGCCTCCCTCTGGGGCCAACGTCCTGACTTTC
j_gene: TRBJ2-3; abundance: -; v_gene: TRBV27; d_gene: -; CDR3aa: CASTIVGHTDTQYF; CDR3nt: TGTGCCAGCACCATAGTGGGACACACAGATACGCAGTATTTT
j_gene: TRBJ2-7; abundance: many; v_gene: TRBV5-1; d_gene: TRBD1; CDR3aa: CASSQPDRGYYEQYF; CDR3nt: TGCGCCAGCAGTCAACCTGACAGGGGGTACTACGAGCAGTACTTC
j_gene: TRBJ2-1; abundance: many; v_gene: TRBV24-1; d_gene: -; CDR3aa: CATSELENNEQFF; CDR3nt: TGTGCCACCAGTGAACTAGAAAACAATGAGCAGTTCTTC
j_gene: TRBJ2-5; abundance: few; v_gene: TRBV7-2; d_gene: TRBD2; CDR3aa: CASGAGTSSGYF; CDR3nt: TGTGCCAGTGGAGCCGGGACTAGCTCGGGTTACTTC
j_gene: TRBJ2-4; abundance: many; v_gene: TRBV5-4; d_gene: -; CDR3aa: CASSTRETPNIQYF; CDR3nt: TGTGCCAGCAGCACCCGTGAGACTCCTAACATTCAGTACTTC